The T cell receptor beta chain described here comes from a study of CD8 T cells in ankylosing spondylitis. About this clonotype itself: Antigen specificity is unknown.

TCRdb processed the 5' RACE reads anew with MiXCR; each CDR3 protein has one entry. The sample carries more than 100,000 distinct CDR3 sequences, more than 15% recorded once. General study findings and limits: Blood from ankylosing spondylitis patients appeared to carry a characteristic roughly 8-variant TCR beta motif. Certain motif variants had earlier appeared in reactive arthritis synovial fluid and blood.

The CDR3 runs 15 residues. CDR1 is ENHRY, CDR2 SYGVKD, per germline. The V and J ends lost 8 bases and 2 bases, in that order; junction bases with no gene match: 11. The origin of this receptor is a male donor with ankylosing spondylitis. Sequenced input: blood, either unsorted or a sorted T cell fraction (not recorded which). The chain joins TRBV10-3 to TRBJ2-7; 8 bases align to TRBD2. The chain's CDR3 is CAISLSGRAAYEQYF. The CDR3 DNA is TGTGCCATCTCCCTCTCCGGGAGGGCCGCCTACGAGCAGTACTTC.